A selection of T cell receptor beta chains follows, all from one sample in a study of blood T cell repertoires in COVID-19. Using immunoSEQ multiplex PCR, the repertoire was profiled, and TCRdb retains in-frame clones only, with some absent. The sample lists approximately 85,000 clones; more than 70% were seen once. The sequenced sample consisted of peripheral blood. Every receptor here comes from a woman older than 75 in a cohort sampled during active or convalescent COVID-19. The CDR3 runs from the conserved cysteine through the conserved F or W. The order of the fields is V gene, clone size, D gene, J gene, CDR3 protein, CDR3 DNA. The D gene is left open where the match is weak. Some rows have no size entry. The others give once, few or many, or a class for an expanded clone.

v_call: TRBV5-5
clone_size: NA
d_call: NA
j_call: TRBJ2-5
cdr3_aa: CASSLSTRGGLGRETQYF
cdr3_nt: TGTGCCAGCAGCCTTTCGACTCGCGGAGGGTTAGGACGGGAGACCCAGTACTTC

v_call: TRBV6-5
clone_size: NA
d_call: NA
j_call: TRBJ2-5
cdr3_aa: CASSYSLRETQYF
cdr3_nt: TGTGCCAGCAGTTACTCACTAAGGGAGACCCAGTACTTC

v_call: TRBV11-2
clone_size: NA
d_call: NA
j_call: TRBJ1-3
cdr3_aa: CASSLYSRGNGNTIYF
cdr3_nt: TGTGCCAGCAGCTTATATAGTAGAGGGAATGGAAACACCATATATTTT

v_call: TRBV19
clone_size: NA
d_call: NA
j_call: TRBJ2-4
cdr3_aa: CASSAPDSPRSGIQYF
cdr3_nt: TGTGCCAGTAGTGCGCCGGACTCCCCCCGGTCGGGGATTCAGTACTTC

v_call: TRBV30
clone_size: once
d_call: TRBD2
j_call: TRBJ2-3
cdr3_aa: CAWKPSGGPGTQYF
cdr3_nt: TGTGCCTGGAAACCCTCGGGAGGTCCAGGTACGCAGTATTTT

v_call: TRBV11-3
clone_size: NA
d_call: TRBD2
j_call: TRBJ2-2
cdr3_aa: CASSLGTRSGGELFF
cdr3_nt: TGTGCCAGCAGCTTAGGGACTAGGTCTGGCGGGGAGCTGTTTTTT

v_call: TRBV28
clone_size: NA
d_call: TRBD1
j_call: TRBJ1-5
cdr3_aa: CASSSTDRGDNQPQHF
cdr3_nt: TGTGCCAGCAGTTCAACGGACAGGGGGGACAATCAGCCCCAGCATTTT

v_call: TRBV5-1
clone_size: once
d_call: NA
j_call: TRBJ1-2
cdr3_aa: CASSTPGSYGYTF
cdr3_nt: TGCGCCAGCAGTACGCCGGGGAGCTATGGCTACACCTTC

v_call: TRBV30
clone_size: NA
d_call: TRBD1
j_call: TRBJ1-2
cdr3_aa: CAWSPGGVRSGYTF
cdr3_nt: TGTGCCTGGAGCCCAGGGGGCGTAAGAAGTGGCTACACCTTC

v_call: TRBV30
clone_size: NA
d_call: TRBD1
j_call: TRBJ1-1
cdr3_aa: CAGQGWNTEAFF
cdr3_nt: TGTGCCGGACAGGGGTGGAACACTGAAGCTTTCTTT

v_call: TRBV19
clone_size: NA
d_call: NA
j_call: TRBJ1-1
cdr3_aa: CASKMSPTGTEAFF
cdr3_nt: TGTGCCAGTAAGATGTCACCAACCGGCACTGAAGCTTTCTTT

v_call: TRBV18
clone_size: NA
d_call: TRBD2
j_call: TRBJ2-1
cdr3_aa: CASSPGLAGARPGYNEQFF
cdr3_nt: TGTGCCAGCTCACCAGGACTAGCGGGAGCACGTCCTGGGTACAATGAGCAGTTCTTC

v_call: TRBV30
clone_size: NA
d_call: NA
j_call: TRBJ2-7
cdr3_aa: CAWSRQAPYEQYF
cdr3_nt: TGTGCCTGGTCTCGACAGGCCCCCTACGAGCAGTACTTC

v_call: TRBV19
clone_size: NA
d_call: NA
j_call: TRBJ1-2
cdr3_aa: CASSIQVNYGYTF
cdr3_nt: TGTGCCAGTAGTATCCAGGTTAACTATGGCTACACCTTC

v_call: TRBV4-1
clone_size: NA
d_call: TRBD1
j_call: TRBJ2-2
cdr3_aa: CASSREDRGLTGELFF
cdr3_nt: TGCGCCAGCAGCCGAGAAGACAGGGGGCTCACCGGGGAGCTGTTTTTT

v_call: TRBV9
clone_size: few
d_call: TRBD1
j_call: TRBJ1-6
cdr3_aa: CASSAGQGGNSPLHF
cdr3_nt: TGTGCCAGCAGCGCAGGACAGGGTGGTAATTCACCCCTCCACTTT

v_call: TRBV5-5
clone_size: NA
d_call: TRBD1
j_call: TRBJ1-1
cdr3_aa: CASSTGQSATEAFF
cdr3_nt: TGTGCCAGCAGCACGGGACAGAGTGCCACTGAAGCTTTCTTT

v_call: TRBV6-6
clone_size: NA
d_call: TRBD1
j_call: TRBJ1-1
cdr3_aa: CASTHRGLVNTEAFF
cdr3_nt: TGTGCCAGCACCCACAGGGGGCTGGTGAACACTGAAGCTTTCTTT

v_call: TRBV9
clone_size: NA
d_call: TRBD1
j_call: TRBJ2-1
cdr3_aa: CASSAAGGENNEQFF
cdr3_nt: TGTGCCAGCAGCGCAGCAGGGGGCGAAAACAATGAGCAGTTCTTC

v_call: TRBV10-3
clone_size: NA
d_call: NA
j_call: TRBJ1-2
cdr3_aa: CAIRSSPSGGAFNGYTF
cdr3_nt: TGTGCCATCAGGAGTAGCCCCAGTGGAGGGGCGTTTAATGGCTACACCTTC

v_call: TRBV4-2
clone_size: NA
d_call: NA
j_call: TRBJ1-2
cdr3_aa: CASSQESPGDYGYTF
cdr3_nt: TGTGCCAGCAGCCAAGAGTCTCCAGGGGACTATGGCTACACCTTC

v_call: TRBV28
clone_size: NA
d_call: TRBD1
j_call: TRBJ1-6
cdr3_aa: CASSSRQGASPLHF
cdr3_nt: TGTGCCAGCAGTTCCAGACAGGGTGCTTCACCCCTCCACTTT

v_call: TRBV5-1
clone_size: NA
d_call: NA
j_call: TRBJ2-7
cdr3_aa: CASSLSGYEQYF
cdr3_nt: TGCGCCAGCAGCTTGTCAGGGTACGAGCAGTACTTC

v_call: TRBV2
clone_size: once
d_call: NA
j_call: TRBJ2-7
cdr3_aa: CASSEYGRGYEQYF
cdr3_nt: TGTGCCAGCAGTGAATACGGCAGGGGTTACGAGCAGTACTTC

v_call: TRBV5-1
clone_size: NA
d_call: TRBD1
j_call: TRBJ2-7
cdr3_aa: CASSWRDRGNEQYF
cdr3_nt: TGCGCCAGCAGCTGGCGGGACAGGGGCAACGAGCAGTACTTC

v_call: TRBV20-1
clone_size: NA
d_call: TRBD1
j_call: TRBJ1-5
cdr3_aa: CSASSGTGGEDQPQHF
cdr3_nt: TGCAGTGCTAGTTCCGGGACAGGGGGGGAAGATCAGCCCCAGCATTTT

v_call: TRBV5-6
clone_size: NA
d_call: TRBD1
j_call: TRBJ1-2
cdr3_aa: CASSFPRPGGAGGYTF
cdr3_nt: TGTGCCAGCAGCTTTCCCCGTCCAGGGGGCGCGGGTGGCTACACCTTC

v_call: TRBV7-9
clone_size: NA
d_call: NA
j_call: TRBJ2-7
cdr3_aa: CASSTFGGFDEQYF
cdr3_nt: TGTGCCAGCAGCACATTTGGGGGCTTCGACGAGCAGTACTTC

v_call: TRBV14
clone_size: NA
d_call: NA
j_call: TRBJ2-4
cdr3_aa: CASSQDGSWAKNIQYF
cdr3_nt: TGTGCCAGCAGCCAAGACGGGTCATGGGCCAAAAACATTCAGTACTTC

v_call: TRBV7-7
clone_size: NA
d_call: NA
j_call: TRBJ2-1
cdr3_aa: CASSPRAQSSYNEQFF
cdr3_nt: TGTGCTAGCAGCCCACGAGCACAGAGCTCCTACAATGAGCAGTTCTTC

v_call: TRBV5-5
clone_size: NA
d_call: NA
j_call: TRBJ1-1
cdr3_aa: CASSIQGLSTEAFF
cdr3_nt: TGTGCCAGCAGCATACAGGGCCTGAGCACTGAAGCTTTCTTT

v_call: TRBV6-5
clone_size: NA
d_call: TRBD1
j_call: TRBJ1-5
cdr3_aa: CASTSDRVGVQPQHF
cdr3_nt: TGTGCCAGCACCTCGGACAGGGTTGGAGTTCAGCCCCAGCATTTT

v_call: TRBV2
clone_size: NA
d_call: TRBD2
j_call: TRBJ2-1
cdr3_aa: CASRPTSGIFNEQFF
cdr3_nt: TGTGCCAGCAGGCCAACTAGCGGGATTTTTAATGAGCAGTTCTTC

v_call: TRBV5-6
clone_size: NA
d_call: TRBD1
j_call: TRBJ1-1
cdr3_aa: CASSRDRVTEAFF
cdr3_nt: TGTGCCAGCAGCCGGGACAGGGTAACTGAAGCTTTCTTT

v_call: TRBV11-2
clone_size: NA
d_call: TRBD2
j_call: TRBJ2-2
cdr3_aa: CASSFSGRANTGELFF
cdr3_nt: TGTGCCAGCAGCTTTAGCGGGAGGGCGAACACCGGGGAGCTGTTTTTT

v_call: TRBV7-3
clone_size: few
d_call: TRBD1
j_call: TRBJ1-6
cdr3_aa: CASTTGPNSPLHF
cdr3_nt: TGTGCCAGCACGACAGGGCCTAATTCACCCCTCCACTTT

v_call: TRBV6-2/TRBV6-3
clone_size: NA
d_call: TRBD1
j_call: TRBJ1-2
cdr3_aa: CASSSTGEGYTF
cdr3_nt: TGTGCCAGCAGTTCGACAGGGGAAGGCTACACCTTC

v_call: TRBV3-1/TRBV3-2
clone_size: NA
d_call: TRBD1
j_call: TRBJ1-2
cdr3_aa: CASSQDAAGGYGYTF
cdr3_nt: TGTGCCAGCAGCCAAGATGCCGCAGGGGGCTATGGCTACACCTTC

v_call: TRBV2
clone_size: NA
d_call: NA
j_call: TRBJ2-1
cdr3_aa: CASKQGRSYNEQFF
cdr3_nt: TGTGCCAGTAAGCAGGGTCGTTCCTACAATGAGCAGTTCTTC

v_call: TRBV10-3
clone_size: NA
d_call: NA
j_call: TRBJ1-3
cdr3_aa: CATQVSGNTIYF
cdr3_nt: TGTGCCACCCAGGTCTCTGGAAACACCATATATTTT

v_call: TRBV3-1/TRBV3-2
clone_size: many
d_call: NA
j_call: TRBJ2-5
cdr3_aa: CASSQLVGQGETQYF
cdr3_nt: TGTGCCAGCAGCCAACTGGTGGGGCAAGGAGAGACCCAGTACTTC

v_call: TRBV11-2
clone_size: NA
d_call: NA
j_call: TRBJ2-3
cdr3_aa: CASSLGGDTQYF
cdr3_nt: TGTGCCAGCAGCTTAGGTGGCGATACGCAGTATTTT

v_call: TRBV7-2
clone_size: NA
d_call: TRBD1
j_call: TRBJ1-4
cdr3_aa: CASSPSTGSYEKLFF
cdr3_nt: TGTGCCAGCAGCCCCTCGACAGGGTCCTACGAAAAACTGTTTTTT

v_call: TRBV5-4
clone_size: NA
d_call: NA
j_call: TRBJ2-1
cdr3_aa: CASSLFGGNNEQFF
cdr3_nt: TGTGCCAGCAGCTTGTTTGGCGGTAACAATGAGCAGTTCTTC

v_call: TRBV18
clone_size: NA
d_call: NA
j_call: TRBJ2-3
cdr3_aa: CASSPYSPSTGEADTQYF
cdr3_nt: TGTGCCAGCTCACCCTACAGCCCAAGCACAGGGGAGGCAGATACGCAGTATTTT

v_call: TRBV10-3
clone_size: NA
d_call: TRBD2
j_call: TRBJ2-5
cdr3_aa: CAISESPGLAGEGQETQYF
cdr3_nt: TGTGCCATCAGTGAGTCCCCGGGACTAGCGGGAGAGGGACAAGAGACCCAGTACTTC

v_call: TRBV5-1
clone_size: NA
d_call: NA
j_call: TRBJ2-5
cdr3_aa: CASSSTGLKETQYF
cdr3_nt: TGCGCCAGCAGCTCCACAGGGCTGAAAGAGACCCAGTACTTC

v_call: TRBV18
clone_size: NA
d_call: NA
j_call: TRBJ1-1
cdr3_aa: CASSPFSPQAVAFGAFF
cdr3_nt: TGTGCCAGCTCACCATTTTCGCCACAGGCGGTTGCTTTCGGGGCTTTCTTT

v_call: TRBV28
clone_size: NA
d_call: TRBD2
j_call: TRBJ2-7
cdr3_aa: CASSLLAGAEEQYF
cdr3_nt: TGTGCCAGCAGTTTACTAGCGGGAGCTGAGGAGCAGTACTTC

v_call: TRBV2
clone_size: few
d_call: NA
j_call: TRBJ1-5
cdr3_aa: CASSEGGRNQPQHF
cdr3_nt: TGTGCCAGCAGTGAGGGCGGGCGGAACCAGCCCCAGCATTTT

v_call: TRBV2
clone_size: NA
d_call: TRBD1
j_call: TRBJ2-1
cdr3_aa: CASIRTGGTNEQFF
cdr3_nt: TGTGCCAGCATTAGGACAGGGGGCACGAATGAGCAGTTCTTC

v_call: TRBV30
clone_size: NA
d_call: NA
j_call: TRBJ1-4
cdr3_aa: CAWSVWRGGEKLFF
cdr3_nt: TGTGCCTGGAGTGTGTGGAGGGGTGGTGAAAAACTGTTTTTT

v_call: TRBV30
clone_size: few
d_call: TRBD1
j_call: TRBJ1-1
cdr3_aa: CAWRTGNVRDTEAFF
cdr3_nt: TGTGCCTGGAGGACAGGGAATGTTCGGGACACTGAAGCTTTCTTT

v_call: TRBV19
clone_size: NA
d_call: NA
j_call: TRBJ1-6
cdr3_aa: CASSTGYGDSPLHF
cdr3_nt: TGTGCCAGTAGCACAGGGTATGGTGATTCACCCCTCCACTTT

v_call: TRBV11-3
clone_size: NA
d_call: NA
j_call: TRBJ2-1
cdr3_aa: CASSVNIVNEQFF
cdr3_nt: TGTGCCAGCAGCGTAAATATTGTGAATGAGCAGTTCTTC

v_call: TRBV6-5
clone_size: once
d_call: NA
j_call: TRBJ2-5
cdr3_aa: CASSRRPGETQYF
cdr3_nt: TGTGCCAGCAGTCGACGGCCAGGGGAGACCCAGTACTTC

v_call: TRBV7-9
clone_size: NA
d_call: NA
j_call: TRBJ2-5
cdr3_aa: CASKQWAQETQYF
cdr3_nt: TGTGCCAGCAAACAGTGGGCCCAGGAGACCCAGTACTTC

v_call: TRBV30
clone_size: NA
d_call: NA
j_call: TRBJ2-1
cdr3_aa: CAWSVSSAQQQFF
cdr3_nt: TGTGCCTGGAGTGTATCCAGCGCCCAACAGCAGTTCTTC

v_call: TRBV21-1
clone_size: NA
d_call: NA
j_call: TRBJ1-1
cdr3_aa: CASSPPRTGNTEAFF
cdr3_nt: TGTGCCAGCAGCCCTCCTCGGACAGGGAACACTGAAGCTTTCTTT